These T cell receptor beta chains were read from a single sample in a study of blood T cell repertoires in COVID-19. Assay: immunoSEQ multiplex PCR; the TCRdb copy retains only in-frame clones and omits some. The data hold 150,000 or so clones, with 75% to 90% observed a single time. The sample comprised PBMCs or T cells enriched from blood (not recorded which). The receptors originated from a woman aged 40 to 50 who had been exposed to COVID-19. CDR3s include the opening cysteine and the closing phenylalanine or tryptophan. The order of the fields is D gene, clone size, V gene, J gene, CDR3 DNA, CDR3 protein. D genes are given only for firm matches. Clone size appears in some rows only: once, few, many, or a class for an expanded clone.

TRBD2	.	TRBV6-5	TRBJ2-5	TGTGCCAGCACGGGACTAGCGGGGGGTTTAGAGACCCAGTACTTC	CASTGLAGGLETQYF
.	.	TRBV11-3	TRBJ1-1	TGTGCCAGCAGCTTAGATCAGAACACTGAAGCTTTCTTT	CASSLDQNTEAFF
TRBD1	once	TRBV24-1	TRBJ1-5	TGTGCCACCAGCCACAGGGGAAGCGGGCAGCCCCAGCATTTT	CATSHRGSGQPQHF
.	.	TRBV9	TRBJ2-7	TGTGCCAGCAGCGGACAGGTTAGCTACGAGCAGTACTTC	CASSGQVSYEQYF
.	.	TRBV19	TRBJ1-5	TGTGCCAGTAGCCCCTTGGGACAAAGCAATCAGCCCCAGCATTTT	CASSPLGQSNQPQHF
.	.	TRBV28	TRBJ1-2	TGTGCCAGCAGTTTGTTAGGACAGAACTATGGCTACACCTTC	CASSLLGQNYGYTF
.	.	TRBV7-9	TRBJ1-4	TGTGCCAGCAGCCTACCCTTCCCGGAGGGGGAAAAACTGTTTTTT	CASSLPFPEGEKLFF
TRBD1	once	TRBV19	TRBJ1-3	TGTGCCAGTACTCTCGACAGGGATGGAAACACCATATATTTT	CASTLDRDGNTIYF
TRBD1	.	TRBV3-1/TRBV3-2	TRBJ1-2	TGTGCCAGCAGCAGGACAGGGGCTTCGAATGGCTACACCTTC	CASSRTGASNGYTF
TRBD2	.	TRBV18	TRBJ2-3	TGTGCCAGCTCACCCAGAGCTGGTAGCGGGAGAGCAGATACGCAGTATTTT	CASSPRAGSGRADTQYF
.	once	TRBV6-4	TRBJ1-5	TGTGCCAGCAGGGCCAAACCCCAGGGGTATAGCAATCAGCCCCAGCATTTT	CASRAKPQGYSNQPQHF
TRBD2	.	TRBV7-2	TRBJ2-3	TGTGCCAGCAGCTTAGTCCCAACCCAGCGGGAGGGCCTTGTAGATACGCAGTATTTT	CASSLVPTQREGLVDTQYF
TRBD1	.	TRBV28	TRBJ1-4	TGTGCCAGCAGCGACAGGGTTGAAAAACTGTTTTTT	CASSDRVEKLFF
.	.	TRBV21-1	TRBJ2-7	TGTGCCAGCTGCCTTATAGGATCTGAACGACTCTACGAGCAGTACTTC	CASCLIGSERLYEQYF
.	.	TRBV7-9	TRBJ2-3	TGTGCCAGCAGCCCCCCCGCGGGATTCACAGATACGCAGTATTTT	CASSPPAGFTDTQYF
.	.	TRBV3-1/TRBV3-2	TRBJ1-1	TGTGCCAGCAGCCGGAGGGGCGCTGAAGCTTTCTTT	CASSRRGAEAFF
TRBD1	once	TRBV5-1	TRBJ1-4	TGCGCCAGCAGACCGACAGGGGCCGATGGTGAAAAACTGTTTTTT	CASRPTGADGEKLFF
TRBD1	.	TRBV9	TRBJ2-2	TGTGCCAGCAGCGGGGACAGGGTCACCGGGGAGCTGTTTTTT	CASSGDRVTGELFF
.	.	TRBV4-3	TRBJ1-5	TGCGCCAGCAGCCTGGGGCTAAATCAGCCCCAGCATTTT	CASSLGLNQPQHF
.	.	TRBV5-8	TRBJ1-3	TGTGCCAGCAGCTTGGAGGGACATCTTGGAAACACCATATATTTT	CASSLEGHLGNTIYF
TRBD2	.	TRBV19	TRBJ2-2	TGTGCCAGTAGTAACCTGGGAGGGACCGGGGAGCTGTTTTTT	CASSNLGGTGELFF
.	once	TRBV11-3	TRBJ2-2	TGTGCCAGCAGCCCCCCAGTGGGCGAAGGCACCGGGGAGCTGTTTTTT	CASSPPVGEGTGELFF
TRBD1	.	TRBV10-2	TRBJ1-1	TGCGCCAGCAACGGACAGGGGGCGAGCACTGAAGCTTTCTTT	CASNGQGASTEAFF
TRBD2	.	TRBV5-1	TRBJ2-1	TGCGCCAGCAGCTTGGAGATGACTAGCGGGAGTATGGGTGAGCAGTTCTTC	CASSLEMTSGSMGEQFF
.	.	TRBV3-1/TRBV3-2	TRBJ1-4	TGTGCCAGCAGCCTTGGGACACTCTCTGAAAAACTGTTTTTT	CASSLGTLSEKLFF
.	few	TRBV6-5	TRBJ1-6	TGTGCCAGCAGTAAACAGAATAGATCACCCCTCCACTTT	CASSKQNRSPLHF
.	.	TRBV6-6	TRBJ2-2	TGTGCCAGCAGCCGGACTCCCTACACCGGGGAGCTGTTTTTT	CASSRTPYTGELFF
.	.	TRBV7-9	TRBJ1-2	TGTGCCAGCAGCCCCCTAGTAGCGCCCGCTTTGGCTAACTATGGCTACACCTTC	CASSPLVAPALANYGYTF
TRBD1	.	TRBV18	TRBJ1-5	TGTGCCAGCTCAATAGACAGGGCTAGTAATCAGCCCCAGCATTTT	CASSIDRASNQPQHF
.	.	TRBV19	TRBJ2-7	TGTGCCAGTAGTATTGAAGGGTGGACTCTCTACGAGCAGTACTTC	CASSIEGWTLYEQYF
TRBD1	.	TRBV3-1/TRBV3-2	TRBJ2-7	TGTGCCAGCAGCCAAGTCTTGACAGGGGGGACGGGGCAGTACTTC	CASSQVLTGGTGQYF
.	.	TRBV25-1	TRBJ2-5	TGTGCCAGCAGTGAAGGAGAGGGCCCGGGAGAGACCCAGTACTTC	CASSEGEGPGETQYF
TRBD1	few	TRBV27	TRBJ1-2	TGTGCCAGCAGTCTCGGACAGGGATTAATCTCCGATGGCTACACCTTC	CASSLGQGLISDGYTF
.	.	TRBV11-2	TRBJ1-2	TGTGCCAGCAAATCCCCGGGTTCTTACACCTTC	CASKSPGSYTF
TRBD2	.	TRBV3-1/TRBV3-2	TRBJ2-7	TGTGCCAGCAGCCAAGTCGCGGGGGGTTTCTACGAGCAGTACTTC	CASSQVAGGFYEQYF
.	once	TRBV3-1/TRBV3-2	TRBJ1-1	TGTGCCAGCAGCTATAATACAGGGTCCGGCCTTGAAGCTTTCTTT	CASSYNTGSGLEAFF
TRBD1	.	TRBV7-8	TRBJ1-1	TGTGCCAGCAGCTCGACAGGGTGGACTGAAGCTTTCTTT	CASSSTGWTEAFF
TRBD2	.	TRBV12-5	TRBJ2-7	TGTGCTAGTGGGGAGCGGGGCGCTTCCTACGAGCAGTACTTC	CASGERGASYEQYF
.	.	TRBV5-4	TRBJ1-6	TGTGCCAGCAGCGGGGGGGACGGAAGCTCCTATAATTCACCCCTCCACTTT	CASSGGDGSSYNSPLHF
.	.	TRBV4-3	TRBJ2-3	TGCGCCAGCAGCCCACAGCCGGGATCCCCCACAGATACGCAGTATTTT	CASSPQPGSPTDTQYF
TRBD1	.	TRBV29-1	TRBJ2-5	TGCAGCGTTGATTCGACAGGGGATTCCGGGGAGACCCAGTACTTC	CSVDSTGDSGETQYF
.	.	TRBV27	TRBJ2-7	TGTGCCAGCAGTATTATCGGTGCCTCCTACGAGCAGTACTTC	CASSIIGASYEQYF
TRBD1	.	TRBV29-1	TRBJ2-5	TGCAGCGTCCAAAAACAGGGGCAAGAGACCCAGTACTTC	CSVQKQGQETQYF
.	.	TRBV4-2	TRBJ1-3	TGTGCCAGCAGCCAAGGCAGCTCTGGAAACACCATATATTTT	CASSQGSSGNTIYF
TRBD1	.	TRBV4-1	TRBJ2-7	TGCGCCAGCAGCCTTACAGGGGGTGCCTACGAGCAGTACTTC	CASSLTGGAYEQYF
.	once	TRBV5-1	TRBJ1-1	TGCGCCAGCAGCTTGGGCCAGGCGGGGAACACTGAAGCTTTCTTT	CASSLGQAGNTEAFF
TRBD1	once	TRBV4-1	TRBJ2-7	TGCGCCAGCAGCCCGGGACAGGGGACCTCCTACGAGCAGTACTTC	CASSPGQGTSYEQYF
TRBD2	.	TRBV7-2	TRBJ2-3	TGTGCCAGCAGCTTAGGGCAAGCGGGGGGCTCACGTCGTACGCAGTATTTT	CASSLGQAGGSRRTQYF
TRBD2	.	TRBV29-1	TRBJ2-4	TGCAGCCCCGAGGGGCTAGCGGGGCCCGCCCCCCGCCCCCCCCTACTAGCCAAAAACATTCAGTACTTC	CSPEGLAGPAPRPPLLAKNIQYF
.	.	TRBV5-4	TRBJ1-3	TGTGCCAGCAGTCTGAGCCCAGGGGCGGGTGGAAACACCATATATTTT	CASSLSPGAGGNTIYF
TRBD2	.	TRBV4-1	TRBJ2-1	TGCGCCAGCAGACTAGCGGGAGGCGCTGAGCAGTTCTTC	CASRLAGGAEQFF
TRBD1	.	TRBV7-2	TRBJ1-2	TGTGCCAGCAGCGCAACAGGGGGCAGTGGGTATGGCTACACCTTC	CASSATGGSGYGYTF
TRBD2	.	TRBV9	TRBJ2-7	TGTGCCAGCAGCGTATGGACTAGCAGTATCGACGAGCAGTACTTC	CASSVWTSSIDEQYF
.	.	TRBV5-5	TRBJ2-1	TGTGCCAGCAGGCCCATCTTCAGCTCCTACAATGAGCAGTTCTTC	CASRPIFSSYNEQFF
.	.	TRBV5-1	TRBJ2-3	TGCGCCAGCAGCTTGGTTGCAGGGGGCACAGATACGCAGTATTTT	CASSLVAGGTDTQYF
TRBD1	.	TRBV11-2	TRBJ2-1	TGTGCCAGCAGCTTCCCCACAGGGGGTAAAAACAATGAGCAGTTCTTC	CASSFPTGGKNNEQFF
TRBD1	.	TRBV6-5	TRBJ2-1	TGTGCCAGCAGTTACGATCAGGGGGCGCGAAATGAGCAGTTCTTC	CASSYDQGARNEQFF
TRBD1	few	TRBV3-1/TRBV3-2	TRBJ2-4	TGTGCCAGCGAGGGGGACAGGGTCAACATTCAGTACTTC	CASEGDRVNIQYF
TRBD1	.	TRBV5-1	TRBJ1-4	TGCGCCAGCAGCTCGGGACAGGGGGATTTTAAACTGTTTTTT	CASSSGQGDFKLFF